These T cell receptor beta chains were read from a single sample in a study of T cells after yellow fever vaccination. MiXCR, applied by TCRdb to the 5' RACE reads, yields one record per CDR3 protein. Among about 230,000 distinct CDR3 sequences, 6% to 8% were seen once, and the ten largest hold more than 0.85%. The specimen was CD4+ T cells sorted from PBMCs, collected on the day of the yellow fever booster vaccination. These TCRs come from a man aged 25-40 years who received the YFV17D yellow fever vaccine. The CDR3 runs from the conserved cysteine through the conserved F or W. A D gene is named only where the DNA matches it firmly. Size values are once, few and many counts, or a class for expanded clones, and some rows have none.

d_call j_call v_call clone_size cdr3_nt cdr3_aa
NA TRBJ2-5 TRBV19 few TGTGCCAGTAGCCCCACCAGGACGGAGACCCAGTACTTC CASSPTRTETQYF
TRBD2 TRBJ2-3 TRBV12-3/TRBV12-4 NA TGTGCCAGCAGTTGGACTAGCGATGGGTCGGCTACGCAGTATTTT CASSWTSDGSATQYF
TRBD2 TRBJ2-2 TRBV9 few TGTGCCAGCGGGAGTAGCGGGAGATTCCCCGGGGAGCTGTTTTTT CASGSSGRFPGELFF
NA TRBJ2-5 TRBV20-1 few TGCAGTGCTAGACCCCCGGGAGTACAAGAGACCCAGTACTTC CSARPPGVQETQYF
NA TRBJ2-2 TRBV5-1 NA TGCGCCAGCAGCTCGTCAGGGGGGACGAGCGGGGAGCTGTTTTTT CASSSSGGTSGELFF
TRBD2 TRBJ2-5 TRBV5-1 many TGCGCCAGCAGCTTGGTAGCGGGAGGAGGAGAGACCCAGTACTTC CASSLVAGGGETQYF
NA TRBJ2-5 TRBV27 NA TGTGCCAGCAGTTTATCTTGGACTACAAAAGAGACCCAGTACTTC CASSLSWTTKETQYF
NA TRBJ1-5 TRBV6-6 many TGTGCCAGCAGACAATGGGGTCAGCCCCAGCATTTT CASRQWGQPQHF
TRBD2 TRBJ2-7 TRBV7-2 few TGTGCCAGCAGCTTAGTACTAGCGGGAACCTACGAGCAGTACTTC CASSLVLAGTYEQYF
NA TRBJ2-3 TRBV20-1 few TGCAGTGCTAGGCGACTAGTAGGGACAGATACGCAGTATTTT CSARRLVGTDTQYF
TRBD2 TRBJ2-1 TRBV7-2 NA TGTGCCAGCACCCCGAGGGCTAGCGGGGGTGAGCAGTTCTTC CASTPRASGGEQFF
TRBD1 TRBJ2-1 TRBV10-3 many TGTGCCACAGCCTCCGGACAGGGGTTTCGGAATGAGCAGTTCTTC CATASGQGFRNEQFF
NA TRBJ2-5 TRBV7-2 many TGTGCCAGCCATACGGGCTCGTTGCAAGAGACCCAGTACTTC CASHTGSLQETQYF
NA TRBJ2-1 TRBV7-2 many TGTGCCAGCAGCCTGGGGTTGGTAGGCGAGCAGTTCTTC CASSLGLVGEQFF
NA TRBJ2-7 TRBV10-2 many TGCGCCAGCAGTGGCGACGCCTACGAGCAGTACTTC CASSGDAYEQYF
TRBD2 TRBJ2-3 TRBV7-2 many TGTGCCAGCAGCTCGAGACTAGCGGGAGTAGCGGATACGCAGTATTTT CASSSRLAGVADTQYF
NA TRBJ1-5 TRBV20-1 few TGCAGTGCAGGGGAAGTGGGGAATCAGCCCCAGCATTTT CSAGEVGNQPQHF
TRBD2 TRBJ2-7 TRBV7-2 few TGTGCCAGCAGCTCGACTAGCGGGGTTCTCGAGCAGTACTTC CASSSTSGVLEQYF
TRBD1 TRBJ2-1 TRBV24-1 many TGTGCCACCAGTGATACCCGGGACAGGGACCATGAGCAGTTCTTC CATSDTRDRDHEQFF
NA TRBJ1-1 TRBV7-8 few TGTGCCAGCAGCTTAACTAGGGATGAGGAAGCTTTCTTT CASSLTRDEEAFF
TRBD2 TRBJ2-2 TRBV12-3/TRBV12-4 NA TGTGCCAGCAGTTTAGAAGCGGGAGTAGTCACCGGGGAGCTGTTTTTT CASSLEAGVVTGELFF
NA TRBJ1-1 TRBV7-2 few TGTGCCAGCAGCCCCGGGGGAGTCGGGGGGACTGAAGCTTTCTTT CASSPGGVGGTEAFF
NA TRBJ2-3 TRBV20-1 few TGCAGTGCTAGTAGCTCCCCCGGCACAGATACGCAGTATTTT CSASSSPGTDTQYF
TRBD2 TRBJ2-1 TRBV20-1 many TGCAGTGCTACCAAGGGAGGGCTGGGTTACAATGAGCAGTTCTTC CSATKGGLGYNEQFF
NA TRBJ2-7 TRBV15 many TGTGCCACCAGCAGAGGCGACAGGGACTCCAACGAGCAGTACTTC CATSRGDRDSNEQYF
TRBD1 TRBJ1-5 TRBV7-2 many TGTGCCAGCAGCTTAATCACAGGGGTTAGCAATCAGCCCCAGCATTTT CASSLITGVSNQPQHF
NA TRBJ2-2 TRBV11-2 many TGTGCCAGCAGTTTACCTGGACCCGGGGAGCTGTTTTTT CASSLPGPGELFF
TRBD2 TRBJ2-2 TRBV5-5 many TGTGCCAGCAGCTTGGGACTAGCGGGAGGGCCGGACGGGGAGCTGTTTTTT CASSLGLAGGPDGELFF
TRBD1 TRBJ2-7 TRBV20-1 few TGCAGTGCTAGATGGGGGGGGACAGGGCTCTCCGAGCAGTACTTC CSARWGGTGLSEQYF
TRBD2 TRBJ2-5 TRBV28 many TGTGCCAGCAGTTCCCAAGGACTAGCGGTTCCCCAGGAGACCCAGTACTTC CASSSQGLAVPQETQYF
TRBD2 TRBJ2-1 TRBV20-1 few TGCAGTGCTAGACCTAGCGGCGGAAATGAGCAGTTCTTC CSARPSGGNEQFF
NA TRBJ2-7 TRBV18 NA TGTGCCAGCTCACCACCCGCTGACATTTTCCGGGGCGAGCAGTACTTC CASSPPADIFRGEQYF
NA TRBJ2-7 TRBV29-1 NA TGCAGCGGCGGGCAGACAACCTACGAGCAGTACTTC CSGGQTTYEQYF
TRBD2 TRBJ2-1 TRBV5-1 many TGCGCCAGCAGCGAGCTAGCGGACTACAATGAGCAGTTCTTC CASSELADYNEQFF
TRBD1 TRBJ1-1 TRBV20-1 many TGCAGCCTCCACGGGACAGGGTTGAACACTGAAGCTTTCTTT CSLHGTGLNTEAFF
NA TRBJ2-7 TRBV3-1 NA TGTGCCAGCAGCCCCAGCATCTACGAGCAGTACTTC CASSPSIYEQYF
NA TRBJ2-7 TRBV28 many TGTGCCAGCAGTTCCCTGGGCGGGCTCGGCTACGAGCAGTACTTC CASSSLGGLGYEQYF
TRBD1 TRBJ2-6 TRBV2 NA TGTGCCTTCTGCACCGGGACAGGGGGCGCGTCTGGGGCCAACGTCCTGACTTTC CAFCTGTGGASGANVLTF
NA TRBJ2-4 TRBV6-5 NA TGTGCCAGCACCGCACGGGGGGCCAAAAACATTCAGTACTTC CASTARGAKNIQYF
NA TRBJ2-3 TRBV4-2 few TGTGCCAGCAGCCTAAGGGCCGGTGCTAGCACAGATACGCAGTATTTT CASSLRAGASTDTQYF
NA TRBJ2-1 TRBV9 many TGTGCCAGCAGCGTAGCAGCCAGTAGAGAGCAGTTCTTC CASSVAASREQFF
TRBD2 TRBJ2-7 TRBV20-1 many TGCAGTGCTAGAGTAGCAGGCGGCGGGGGCGGGAGGGCCGCCGAGCAGTACTTC CSARVAGGGGGRAAEQYF
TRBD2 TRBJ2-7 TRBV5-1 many TGCGCCAGCAGCTTGATGCCGGGACTAGGGGTCTACGAGCAGTACTTC CASSLMPGLGVYEQYF
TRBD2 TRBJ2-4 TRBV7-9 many TGTGCCAGCAGCTTGACTATTCTTGAGCGGGGGAAAAACATTCAGTACTTC CASSLTILERGKNIQYF
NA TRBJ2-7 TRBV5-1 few TGCGCCAGCAGGCATGCCCCGGGACTTAACTACGAGCAGTACTTC CASRHAPGLNYEQYF
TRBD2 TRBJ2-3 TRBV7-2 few TGTGCCAGCAGCTTAAGCGGGAATCCAGATACGCAGTATTTT CASSLSGNPDTQYF
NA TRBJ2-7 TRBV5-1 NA TGCGCCAGCAGCTTGACCGGGAGTAGGTCCTACGAGCAGTACTTC CASSLTGSRSYEQYF
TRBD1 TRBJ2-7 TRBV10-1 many TGCGCCAGCAGTGACGGGACAGCTACCTACGAGCAGTACTTC CASSDGTATYEQYF
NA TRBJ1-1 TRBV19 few TGTGCCAGTAGTATAGAGGTGGTTGGAATGAACACTGAAGCTTTCTTT CASSIEVVGMNTEAFF
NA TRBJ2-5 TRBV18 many TGTGCCAGCTCACGGACAGCTGAAGAGACCCAGTACTTC CASSRTAEETQYF
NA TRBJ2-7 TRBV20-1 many TGCAGTGCTCAGACAGACCGCTCCTACGAGCAGTACTTC CSAQTDRSYEQYF
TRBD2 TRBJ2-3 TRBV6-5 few TGTGCCAGCAGTTACTGGGGGGGGCCTAGCGGGGACACAGATACGCAGTATTTT CASSYWGGPSGDTDTQYF
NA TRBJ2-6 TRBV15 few TGTGCCACCAGCAGAGACAGGGGCTCCGGGGCCAACGTCCTGACTTTC CATSRDRGSGANVLTF
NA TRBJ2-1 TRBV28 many TGTGCCAGCAGTGAGGGGGGGTTTAGCTCCTACAATGAGCAGTTCTTC CASSEGGFSSYNEQFF
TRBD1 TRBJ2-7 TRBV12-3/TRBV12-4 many TGTGCCAGCAGAAAAACAGGGGGCTCTTACGAGCAGTACTTC CASRKTGGSYEQYF